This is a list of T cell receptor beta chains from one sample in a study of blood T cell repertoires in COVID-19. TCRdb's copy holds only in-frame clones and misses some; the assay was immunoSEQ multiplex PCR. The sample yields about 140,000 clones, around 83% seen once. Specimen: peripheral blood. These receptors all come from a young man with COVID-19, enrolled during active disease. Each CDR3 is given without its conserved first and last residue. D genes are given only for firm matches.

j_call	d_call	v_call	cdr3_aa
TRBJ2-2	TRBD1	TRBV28	ASSGDSPTGELF
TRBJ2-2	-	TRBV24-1	ATSDIRNTGELF
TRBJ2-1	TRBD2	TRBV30	ALAREGTDEQF
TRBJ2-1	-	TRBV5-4	ASSWDSNEQF
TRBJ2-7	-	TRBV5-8	ASSDPDKGDSYEQY
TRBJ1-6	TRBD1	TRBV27	ASSPGQGMAPLH
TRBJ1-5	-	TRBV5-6	ASSGRAQPQH
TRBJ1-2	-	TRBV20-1	SASPDYGYT
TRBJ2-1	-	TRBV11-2	ASSLLAYSYNEQF
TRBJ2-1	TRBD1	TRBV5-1	ASSRQGENNEQF
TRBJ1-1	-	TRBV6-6	ASSYSHLNTEAF
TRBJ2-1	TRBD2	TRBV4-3	ASSQGVSGGNEQF
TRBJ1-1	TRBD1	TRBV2	ASSDPGQGRWTEAF
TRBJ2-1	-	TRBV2	ASLRREHEQF
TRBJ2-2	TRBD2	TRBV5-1	ASSLEVAGGPRTGELF
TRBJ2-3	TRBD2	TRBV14	ASSPRRGGRTDTQY
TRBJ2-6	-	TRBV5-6	ASSLRQNGANVLT
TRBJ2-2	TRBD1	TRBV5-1	ATYRGGELF
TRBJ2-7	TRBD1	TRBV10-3	AITRDRAYEQY
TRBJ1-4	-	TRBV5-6	ASSNLWTGRGDEKLF
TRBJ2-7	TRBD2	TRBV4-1	ASSTGGAPDEQY
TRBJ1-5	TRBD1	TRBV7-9	ASSLTGGNQPQH
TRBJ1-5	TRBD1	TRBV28	ASGRDRHNQPQH
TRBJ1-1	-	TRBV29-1	SVEGGYTEAF
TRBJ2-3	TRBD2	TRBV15	ATRFNGRAFNTQY
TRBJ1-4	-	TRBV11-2	ASSFEATNEKLF
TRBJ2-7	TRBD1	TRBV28	ASSYRGANLPYEQY
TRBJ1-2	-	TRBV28	ASSLAGGYGYT
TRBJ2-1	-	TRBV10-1	ASSDQDWDNEQF
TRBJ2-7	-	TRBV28	ASKGEARYSYEQY
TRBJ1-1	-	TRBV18	ASSPPDKNTEAF
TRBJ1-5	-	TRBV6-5	ASSQGTDQPQH
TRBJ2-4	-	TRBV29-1	SATGSVEGDIQY
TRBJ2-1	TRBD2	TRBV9	ASSVFSGREGNEQF
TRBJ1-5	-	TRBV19	ASMAGWHDNQPQH
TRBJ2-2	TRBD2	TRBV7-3	ASSFLAGENTGELF
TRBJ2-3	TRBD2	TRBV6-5	ASPGGRTDTQY
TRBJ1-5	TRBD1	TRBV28	ASSGTGVSNQPQH
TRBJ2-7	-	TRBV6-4	ASSDGRLDYEQY
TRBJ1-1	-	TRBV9	ASSNDRNQNTEAF
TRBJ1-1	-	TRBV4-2	ASSQDTGVKAF
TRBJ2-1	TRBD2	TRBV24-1	ATSDLQIWGGEQF
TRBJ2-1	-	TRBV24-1	ATSQDRPYNEQF
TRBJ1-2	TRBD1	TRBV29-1	SIIRQGRGYT
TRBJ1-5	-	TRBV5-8	ASSLMMNQPQH
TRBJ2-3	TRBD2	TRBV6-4	ASSDLAGGSTDTQY
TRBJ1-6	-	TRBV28	ASSLLGQTKAPLH